This T cell receptor (beta chain) was observed in a study of T cells in localized non-small cell lung cancer. Findings and caveats of the study: Higher blood T cell density went with longer overall survival. Investigators sequenced only a single tumor region, leaving heterogeneity possible. Uninvolved adjacent lung had the highest recorded T cell clonality, with tumor below it. Adjacent lung exhibited a median of about 56 among the 100 most abundant tumor clones.

Trimming took off 3 bases at V and 3 bases at J, with 10 bases between the two ends. The germline CDR1 and CDR2 sequences are SGDLS and YYNGEE. The CDR3 has 13 amino acids. TCRdb's table, derived via immunoSEQ multiplex PCR, lists solely in-frame clones and lacks some. The sample records tens of thousands of clones, about 84% being singletons. Regarding this clone: Its antigen remains unidentified.

The sequencing used peripheral blood, collected before any cancer treatment. This chain connects TRBV9 to TRBJ2-7, with D perhaps matching TRBD1 or TRBD2 (5 bases each). The clonotype originates from a female donor of 60 years or more with stage I lung adenocarcinoma. DNA for the CDR3: TGTGCCAGCAGCGCCGGGGCTATCTACGAGCAGTACTTC. Translation gives CASSAGAIYEQYF.